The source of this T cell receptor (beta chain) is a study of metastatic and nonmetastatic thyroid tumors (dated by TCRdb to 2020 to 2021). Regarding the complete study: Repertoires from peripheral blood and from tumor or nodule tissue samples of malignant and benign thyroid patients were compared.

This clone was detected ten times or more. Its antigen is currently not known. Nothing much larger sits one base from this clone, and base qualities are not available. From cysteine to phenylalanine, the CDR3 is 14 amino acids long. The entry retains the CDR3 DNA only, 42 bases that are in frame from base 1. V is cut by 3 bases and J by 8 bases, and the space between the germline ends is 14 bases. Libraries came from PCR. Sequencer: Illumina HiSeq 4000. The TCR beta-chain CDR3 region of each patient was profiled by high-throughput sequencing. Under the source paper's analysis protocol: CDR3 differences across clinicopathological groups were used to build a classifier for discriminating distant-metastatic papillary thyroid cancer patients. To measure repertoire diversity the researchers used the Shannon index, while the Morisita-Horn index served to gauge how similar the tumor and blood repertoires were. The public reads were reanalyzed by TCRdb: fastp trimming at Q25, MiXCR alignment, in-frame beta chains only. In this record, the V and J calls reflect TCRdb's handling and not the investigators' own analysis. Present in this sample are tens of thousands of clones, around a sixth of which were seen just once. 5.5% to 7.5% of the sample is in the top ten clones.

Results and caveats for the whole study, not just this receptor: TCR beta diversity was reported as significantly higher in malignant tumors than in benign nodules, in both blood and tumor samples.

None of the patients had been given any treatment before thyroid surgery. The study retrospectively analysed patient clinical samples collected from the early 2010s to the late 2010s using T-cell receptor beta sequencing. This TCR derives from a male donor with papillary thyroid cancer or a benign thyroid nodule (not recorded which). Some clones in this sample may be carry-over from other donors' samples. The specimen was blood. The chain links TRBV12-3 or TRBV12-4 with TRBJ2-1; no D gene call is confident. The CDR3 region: CASSLIAQQDEQFF. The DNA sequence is TGTGCCAGCAGTTTGATAGCCCAGCAGGATGAGCAGTTCTTC.